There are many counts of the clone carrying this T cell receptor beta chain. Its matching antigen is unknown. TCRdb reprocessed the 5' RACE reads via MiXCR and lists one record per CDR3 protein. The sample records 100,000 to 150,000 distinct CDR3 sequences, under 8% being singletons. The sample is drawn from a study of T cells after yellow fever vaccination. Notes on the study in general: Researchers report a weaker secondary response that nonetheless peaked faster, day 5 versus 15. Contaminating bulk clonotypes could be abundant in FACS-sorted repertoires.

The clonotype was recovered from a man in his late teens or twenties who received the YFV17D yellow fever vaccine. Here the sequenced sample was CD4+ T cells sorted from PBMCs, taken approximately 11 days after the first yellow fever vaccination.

The DNA for the CDR3 is TGTGCCAGCAGCCCTGGGGGGGGAAACCAAGAGACCCAGTACTTC. This codes for CASSPGGGNQETQYF. The chain couples TRBV5-4 to TRBJ2-5; the match to TRBD2 covers 7 bases. Germline V gene lookup returns CDR1 SGHNT and CDR2 YYREEE (reference sequence). This CDR3 contains 15 residues. Germline trimming cut 4 bases from V and 0 bases from J; bases unmatched to any gene: 6.